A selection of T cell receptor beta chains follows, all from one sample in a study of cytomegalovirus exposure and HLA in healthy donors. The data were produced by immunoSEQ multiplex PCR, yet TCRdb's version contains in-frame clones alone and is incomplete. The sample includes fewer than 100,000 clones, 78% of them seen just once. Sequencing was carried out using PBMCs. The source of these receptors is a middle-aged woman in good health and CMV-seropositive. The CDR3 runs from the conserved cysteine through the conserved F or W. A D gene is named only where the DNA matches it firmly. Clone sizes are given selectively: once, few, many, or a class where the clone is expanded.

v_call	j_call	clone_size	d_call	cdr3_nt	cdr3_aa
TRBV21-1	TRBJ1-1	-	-	TGTGCCAGCAGCAACAAAGGCCCGGGCACTGAAGCTTTCTTT	CASSNKGPGTEAFF
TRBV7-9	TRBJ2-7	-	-	TGTGCCAGCAGCGACGGACGGGGGACAGACTCCTTCTATGCCTACGAGCAGTACTTC	CASSDGRGTDSFYAYEQYF
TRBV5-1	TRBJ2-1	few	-	TGCGCCAGCAGCCCACAGAGCTCCTACAATGAGCAGTTCTTC	CASSPQSSYNEQFF
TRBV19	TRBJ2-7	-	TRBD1	TGTGCCAGCGGACAGGTGTACTCCTACGAGCAGTACTTC	CASGQVYSYEQYF
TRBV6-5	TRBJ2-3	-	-	TGTGCCAGCAGATCCGGGATACTTAGCACAGATACGCAGTATTTT	CASRSGILSTDTQYF
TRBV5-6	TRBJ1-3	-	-	TGTGCCAGCAGCTTGGGGGGGGGCAGCGGTGGAAACACCATATATTTT	CASSLGGGSGGNTIYF
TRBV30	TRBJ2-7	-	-	TGTGCCTGGAGTCCCCAGGGAAGGGAGCAGTACTTC	CAWSPQGREQYF
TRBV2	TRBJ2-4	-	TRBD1	TGTGCCAGCAGACAGGGGACAGGGGGTGAGGCGGGCATTCAGTACTTC	CASRQGTGGEAGIQYF
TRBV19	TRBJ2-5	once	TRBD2	TGTGCCAGTAGTTCTAGCGGCAGCGGGACCCAGTACTTC	CASSSSGSGTQYF
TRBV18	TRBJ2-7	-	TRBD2	TGTGCCAGCTCACTCGTGAGCGGGACCGCTGGCTCCTACGAGCAGTACTTC	CASSLVSGTAGSYEQYF
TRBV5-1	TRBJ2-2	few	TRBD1	TGCGCCAGCAGCGGGGGGACAGGGCCCACCGGGGAGCTGTTTTTT	CASSGGTGPTGELFF
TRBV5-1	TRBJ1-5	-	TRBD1	TGCGCCAGCAGCTTGACAGGGGGTAATCAGCCCCAGCATTTT	CASSLTGGNQPQHF
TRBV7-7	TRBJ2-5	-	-	TGTGCTAGCAGCTTAGCGTATGAAAGGGGAGAGACCCAGTACTTC	CASSLAYERGETQYF
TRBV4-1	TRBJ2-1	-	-	TGCGCCAGCAGCCAAGGACTAGCCTACAATGAGCAGTTCTTC	CASSQGLAYNEQFF
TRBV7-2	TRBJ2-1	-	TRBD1	TGTGCCAGCAGCAAAGGGACAGGGGGTTCCTACAATGAGCAGTTCTTC	CASSKGTGGSYNEQFF
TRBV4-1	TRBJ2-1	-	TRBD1	TGCGCCAGCAGCCCCGGGACAGGGAGTTACAATGAGCAGTTCTTC	CASSPGTGSYNEQFF
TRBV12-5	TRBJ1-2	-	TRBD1	TGTGCTAGTGGTTTGGCAGAGACCGGGACAGGGGGCTATGGCTACACCTTC	CASGLAETGTGGYGYTF
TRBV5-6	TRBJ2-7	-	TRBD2	TGTGCCAGCAGCTTGGCCGGGGGGGGTACTCACTACGAGCAGTACTTC	CASSLAGGGTHYEQYF
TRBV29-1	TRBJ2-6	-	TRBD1	TGCAGCGTTGCGACAGGGACCGGGGCCAACGTCCTGACTTTC	CSVATGTGANVLTF
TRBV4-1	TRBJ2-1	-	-	TGCGCCAGCAGCCATTTTGGGGGGGAGCAGTTCTTC	CASSHFGGEQFF
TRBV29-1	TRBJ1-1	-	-	TGCAGCGTTGAAGAAGGGGCGGTTGAAGCTTTCTTT	CSVEEGAVEAFF
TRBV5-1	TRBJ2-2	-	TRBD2	TGCGCCAGCAGCTTGGACGGGAGGGCGAACACCGGGGAGCTGTTTTTT	CASSLDGRANTGELFF
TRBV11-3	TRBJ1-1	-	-	TGTGCCAGCAGCTTCCTTGGGATGGGGGGCACTGAAGCTTTCTTT	CASSFLGMGGTEAFF
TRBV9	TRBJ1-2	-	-	TGTGCCAGCAGCGTAGACGACAGTTACTATGGCTACACCTTC	CASSVDDSYYGYTF
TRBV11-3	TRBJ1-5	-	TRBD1	TGTGCCAGCAGCCCCCGCCGACAGGGCGAGTATAGCAATCAGCCCCAGCATTTT	CASSPRRQGEYSNQPQHF
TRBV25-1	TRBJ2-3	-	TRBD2	TGTGCCAGCAGTGCCGGACTAGCGGCCCAACTTAATACGCAGTATTTT	CASSAGLAAQLNTQYF
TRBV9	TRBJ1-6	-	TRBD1	TGTGCCAGCAGCCCGACAGGGAATTCACCCCTCCACTTT	CASSPTGNSPLHF
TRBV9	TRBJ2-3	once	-	TGTGCCAGCAGCGAAAACGGTTTCACAGATACGCAGTATTTT	CASSENGFTDTQYF